The 29 T cell receptor beta chains below were found in one sample sequenced in a study of tumor and adjacent non-tumor tissue in lung cancer. No cell sorting was done before RNA was extracted from the tissue. Three rounds of nested PCR, following a modified ARM-PCR protocol, produced the TCRbeta library. One entry per CDR3 protein results from TCRdb running MiXCR on the multiplex PCR reads. The table lists over 110,000 distinct CDR3 sequences, roughly 70% of them singletons. Sequenced: lung tumor tissue. The receptors were sampled from a man aged 55 to 70 with small cell lung cancer.

On this clonotype: The junction differs from germline at one of its ends, possibly a read error. V is TRBV20-1 and J is TRBJ1-5, with D uncertain. CDR3 length: 14 amino acids. Germline V gene sequence: CDR1 DFQATT, CDR2 SNEGSKA (reference sequence). The CDR3, as DNA: TGCAGTGCTGCCGCTAGCGGCGGCAATCAGCCCCAGCGTTTT. Translation: CSAAASGGNQPQRF.

As regards this clonotype: Likely a read error: the CDR3 ends without its conserved phenylalanine or tryptophan. The V call is TRBV20-1, the J call TRBJ2-4; D is possibly TRBD1 (6 bases). Per germline, CDR1 DFQATT and CDR2 SNEGSKA (reference sequence). V gave up 6 bases and J gave up 6 bases, with 18 bases separating them. The CDR3 has 14 amino acids. CDR3 loop: CSATRTAMGNIQYL. The CDR3 DNA follows: TGCAGTGCGACCAGGACAGCTATGGGAAACATTCAGTACCTC.

Of note for this clonotype: This may come from a read error, since a much larger clone is one base off. The chain has TRBV6-8 and TRBJ2-5; TRBD1 matches at 10 bases. The CDR3 is 16 residues long. Trimming took 7 bases from V and 4 from J; bases not matched to a gene: 12. Per germline, CDR1 MNHGY and CDR2 SAAAGT. The CDR3 protein is CASNFSATGGAETQYF. In DNA, the CDR3 is TGTGCCAGCAATTTTTCCGCGACAGGGGGCGCAGAGACCCAGTACTTC.

About this clonotype itself: This could be a read error, since a much larger clone is one nucleotide away. The chain uses TRBV29-1 and TRBJ1-1, with TRBD1 identical over 9 bases. This CDR3 region has 14 residues. Germline loops: CDR1 SQVTM, CDR2 ANQGSEA. As DNA, the CDR3 is TGCAACGTTGTAAGAGCGGGACAGGGCTCTGAAGCTTTCTTT. The encoded protein is CNVVRAGQGSEAFF.

This chain links TRBV20-1 with TRBJ2-1; either TRBD1 or TRBD2 may fit D (5 bases each). V lost 6 bases and J 10 bases, leaving 25 bases between the germline ends. Looked up from germline, CDR1 is DFQATT and CDR2 is SNEGSKA (reference sequence). This CDR3 spans 15 amino acids. This chain's CDR3 is CSAKKLGTGEGEQFF. The DNA for the CDR3 is TGCAGTGCCAAGAAGCTAGGGACCGGAGAGGGAGAGCAGTTCTTC.

This clonotype was observed at least ten times. The rearrangement joins TRBV29-1 to TRBJ1-1; 7 bases fit TRBD1. V gave up 5 bases and J gave up 3 bases; unmatched junction bases: 6. Germline V lookup: CDR1 SQVTM, CDR2 ANQGSEA. This CDR3 has 13 residues. CDR3 sequence: CSVSTGLYTEAFF. In nucleotides, the CDR3 is TGCAGCGTTTCGACAGGGCTCTACACTGAAGCTTTCTTT.

The CDR3 loop is CAGSHRDYLYKQYV. The CDR3 coding sequence is TGTGCCGGCAGCCACAGGGACTACCTCTACAAGCAGTACGTC. J is TRBJ2-7 and V is TRBV5-6; D perhaps matches TRBD2 (7 bases). Germline CDR1 is SGHDT and CDR2 is YYEEEE. This CDR3 comprises 14 residues.

Remarks on this clonotype: A read error may produce the germline difference seen at one junction end. The chain uses TRBV5-4 and TRBJ2-1; D is undetermined. In germline, CDR1 is SGHNT, CDR2 YYREEE (reference sequence). This CDR3 comprises 11 residues. Written as DNA, the CDR3 is TGTGCCAACAGCTCGAATTATGAGCAGTTCTTC. Protein product: CANSSNYEQFF.

The chain uses TRBV29-1 and TRBJ2-1, with 13 bases fitting TRBD2. The V gene end was trimmed by 6 bases and the J gene end by 7 bases; junction bases not matched to a gene: 12. Per germline, CDR1 SQVTM and CDR2 ANQGSEA. This CDR3 region has 16 residues. CDR3 DNA: TGCAGCGTCGCTACGACTAGCGGGAGGACGGGGAATGAGCAGTTCTTC. This sequence encodes CSVATTSGRTGNEQFF.

The chain joins TRBV29-1 to TRBJ2-7, with a tentative D call TRBD2 (5 bases). CDR1 and CDR2 from the germline V gene are SQVTM and ANQGSEA. V was cut by 7 bases and J by 9 bases, with 13 bases left in between. The CDR3 runs to 10 residues. The CDR3 protein is CSAGVDVQYF. CDR3 sequence (DNA): TGCAGCGCCGGGGTCGACGTGCAGTACTTC.

A word on this clonotype: Just one base apart from a much larger clone, this may be a read error. The chain employs TRBV11-3 and TRBJ2-7; D ambiguous. The CDR3 sequence is 14 residues long. Per germline, CDR1 SGHNT and CDR2 YENEEA. This CDR3 is CASGLKLGSYEQYF. The CDR3 nucleotides are TGTGCCAGCGGCTTAAAGTTAGGCTCCTACGAGCAGTACTTC.

Ten or more counts support this clonotype. J is TRBJ2-3 and V is TRBV14, with D unclear. The V end was cut by 7 bases, the J end by 6 bases, with 11 bases between. CDR3 length equals 12 residues. The germline CDR1 and CDR2 sequences are SGHDN and FVKESK. CDR3 DNA: TGTGCCAGCACCCCCAGACGGGATACGCAGTATTTT. Protein: CASTPRRDTQYF.

About this clonotype itself: A read error may produce the germline difference seen at one junction end. The chain links TRBV12-3 or TRBV12-4 to TRBJ1-1; TRBD1 agrees at 9 bases. CDR3 length: 17 residues. Written as DNA, the CDR3 is TGTGGCAGCAGTCCTGGACAGGGGAGGCTTAGAGGCACTGAAGCCTTCTTT. Its translation is CGSSPGQGRLRGTEAFF.

CDR3 sequence reads: CASSPSRTWFSYGYTF. CDR3 bases: TGCGCCAGCAGCCCATCCCGGACATGGTTTAGCTATGGCTACACCTTC. The chain joins TRBV4-1 to TRBJ1-2, with a weak D call TRBD1 (5 bases). Per germline, CDR1 MGHRA and CDR2 YSYEKL. CDR3 length: 16 amino acids. The ends were cut back, 4 bases at V and 4 bases at J, with 19 bases in the middle.

Remarks on this clonotype: An end of the junction differs from the germline gene, which may be a read error. This chain uses TRBV20-1 with TRBJ2-3; D uncertain. Germline CDR1 DFQATT, CDR2 SNEGSKA (reference sequence). The CDR3 is 10 residues long. The CDR3 reads CSVYAETQYF. As DNA, the CDR3 is TGCAGTGTATACGCAGAGACGCAGTATTTT.

This clonotype was picked up many times. V gene TRBV29-1 combines with J gene TRBJ1-2; D gene uncertain. There are 11 residues in the CDR3. The germline V gene has CDR1 SQVTM and CDR2 ANQGSEA. With 4 bases removed from V and 4 bases from J, the gap between germline ends came to 7 bases. CDR3 sequence reads: CSVAGSYGYTF. The CDR3 bases are TGCAGCGTTGCGGGATCCTATGGCTACACCTTC.

A remark on this clonotype: This may come from a read error, since a much larger clone is one base off. The V and J genes are TRBV20-1 and TRBJ2-7; no firm D call. CDR1 DFQATT and CDR2 SNEGSKA come from the germline V gene (reference sequence). The V and J ends lost 3 bases and 3 bases respectively, with 12 bases between them. The CDR3 has 13 residues. The CDR3 nucleotides are TGCAGTGCTAGTAATACATGGGTCTACGAGCAGTACTTC. Translating gives CSASNTWVYEQYF.

Points on this clonotype: One end of the junction is discordant with germline, which a read error may explain. The chain combines TRBV6-1 with TRBJ1-2; tentative D call: TRBD1 (5 bases). The germline V gene has CDR1 MNHNS and CDR2 SASEGT. The length of the CDR3 is 14 residues. CDR3 protein: CVSSEGRGGYGYTF. DNA for the CDR3: TGTGTCAGCAGTGAAGGGAGGGGCGGCTATGGCTACACCTTC.

Worth noting for this clonotype: At one end, the junction sequence differs from germline, possibly due to a read error. This chain links TRBV28 with TRBJ2-7; no firm D call. This CDR3 has 12 residues. Germline V CDR1 and CDR2: MDHEN, SYDVKM. CDR3 loop: CATGSTSYEQYF. The CDR3, as DNA: TGTGCCACGGGCAGTACCTCCTATGAGCAGTACTTC.

A word on this clonotype: In this CDR3 the conserved last residue, phenylalanine or tryptophan, is missing, so a read error is likely. The rearrangement joins TRBV11-3 to TRBJ2-1; 9 bases match TRBD2. Germline assignment: CDR1 SGHNT and CDR2 YENEEA. With V trimmed by 7 bases and J by 2 bases, 12 bases remained unmatched. CDR3 length: 17 residues. Here the CDR3 DNA reads TGTGCCAGCACCTCGGGACTGGCGGGAGGGCCCTACAATGAGCAGTTCTTA. As protein: CASTSGLAGGPYNEQFL.

This clonotype was found a few times. The rearrangement joins TRBV4-1 to TRBJ1-5, with 7 bases lining up with TRBD1. Trimming removed 0 bases from V and 5 bases from J; junction bases left unmatched: 1. The CDR3 spans 14 residues. The germline CDR1 and CDR2 sequences are MGHRA and YSYEKL. CDR3 sequence (DNA): TGCGCCAGCAGCCAAGACAGGGGGGATCAGCCCCAGCATTTT. Its protein is CASSQDRGDQPQHF.

In regard to this clonotype: Possible read error: a much larger clone is one base away. The chain links TRBV12-5 to TRBJ1-1; tentative D call: TRBD1 (6 bases). Trimming pared 1 base from V and 13 bases from J, leaving 13 bases between. The CDR3 extends over 12 amino acids. The V gene's germline CDR1 is LGHNT and CDR2 FRNRAP. As DNA, the CDR3 is TGTGCTAGTGGTTTGGGGGGGCGACAAGTTTTCTTT. It yields the protein CASGLGGRQVFF.

This clonotype has more than one count but fewer than ten. A junction end diverges from the germline sequence, so it may reflect a read error. The CDR3, as DNA: TGCGCCAGCAACCAAGAAAGGGGTAGCCAGGGAAATAATTCGCCCCTCCACTTT. It is translated as CASNQERGSQGNNSPLHF. The chain recombines TRBV4-1 with TRBJ1-6; a weak D match, TRBD1 (5 bases). The CDR3 is made up of 18 amino acids. Per the germline V gene, CDR1 is MGHRA and CDR2 is YSYEKL.

This clonotype has only a few counts. Possible read error: a much larger clone is one base away. This chain connects TRBV29-1 to TRBJ2-1; 8 bases fit TRBD2. CDR3 size: 13 residues. Germline CDR1 and CDR2: SQVTM and ANQGSEA. J gave up 8 bases and V 6 bases, and 9 bases lay outside the gene matches. CDR3 in amino acids: CSVPPGGDDEQFF. CDR3 coding DNA: TGCAGCGTACCCCCGGGAGGGGACGATGAGCAGTTCTTC.

In this sample, this clonotype turned up once. The V gene is TRBV6-1, the J gene TRBJ2-3, with TRBD2 identical over 8 bases. This CDR3 contains 15 residues. Losses at the gene ends were 5 bases for V and 2 bases for J; bases not matched to a gene: 6. The germline V gene has CDR1 MNHNS and CDR2 SASEGT. The CDR3 loop reads CASSRLAGNTDTQYF. The CDR3 DNA follows: TGTGCCAGCAGTCGCCTAGCGGGTAACACAGATACGCAGTATTTT.

As for this clonotype: This may stem from a read error, because a much larger clone lies one nucleotide away. The V and J genes are TRBV5-6 and TRBJ1-1; no clear D. Germline-derived CDR1 and CDR2 are SGHDT and YYEEEE. Trimming took 0 bases from V and 7 from J, leaving 10 bases between them. This CDR3 is 13 amino acids long. DNA of the CDR3: TGTGCCAGCAGCTTGGTGAAGGTCATTGAAGCTTTCTTT. Encoded protein: CASSLVKVIEAFF.

In the case of this clonotype: This may be a read error: a much more frequent sequence differs by one nucleotide. V is TRBV30 and J is TRBJ2-1; 8 positions agree with TRBD1. The CDR3 spans 16 residues. Germline V gene lookup returns CDR1 GTSNPN and CDR2 SVGIG (reference sequence). The CDR3 DNA follows: TGTGCCTGTCGCGTGGGGGACAGGAGCTCCTACAATGGGCAGTTCTTC. It encodes CACRVGDRSSYNGQFF.

For this clonotype: A single base separates this from a much larger clone, so it may be a read error. The chain carries TRBV7-8 and TRBJ2-1; TRBD2 is a possible D gene (6 bases). CDR3 length equals 15 residues. Germline CDR1 and CDR2: SGHVS and FQNEAQ. The DNA of the CDR3 is TGTGCCAGCAGCCTAGCGAGCGAATACCACAATGAGCAGTTCTTC. Protein: CASSLASEYHNEQFF.

Concerning this clonotype itself: One end of the junction does not line up with germline, which may come from a read error. This chain links TRBV6-1 with TRBJ2-3; D is uncertain. The CDR3 has 14 residues. Germline CDR1 is MNHNS and CDR2 is SASEGT. The CDR3 DNA reads TGTGCCAGCTCCTGTGAGATCGGCACAGATATGCAGTATTTT. It yields the protein CASSCEIGTDMQYF.